The rows below give T cell receptor beta chains drawn from one sample of a study of tumour-infiltrating T cells in Burkitt lymphoma. Generated by immunoSEQ multiplex PCR, the TCRdb table keeps only in-frame clones and is missing some. The sample shows 11,000 to 15,000 clones, approximately 85% of them seen only once. Sequencing used tumor tissue. Receptor source: a human donor with diffuse large B-cell lymphoma. Both conserved end residues are part of each CDR3. The D gene is left open where the match is weak. Size values are once, few and many counts, or a class for expanded clones, and some rows have none.

v_gene: TRBV7-6; d_gene: -; abundance: -; j_gene: TRBJ2-3; CDR3nt: TGTGCCAGCAGCTTAGCGTACCTTGCAGGCCTGCGTGCAGATACGCAGTATTTT; CDR3aa: CASSLAYLAGLRADTQYF
v_gene: TRBV5-1; d_gene: TRBD1; abundance: -; j_gene: TRBJ2-3; CDR3nt: TGCGCCAGCAGGAAGACAGGGGCCAGCACAGATACGCAGTATTTT; CDR3aa: CASRKTGASTDTQYF
v_gene: TRBV18; d_gene: -; abundance: -; j_gene: TRBJ2-7; CDR3nt: TGTGCCAGCTCACCTAACTACGAGCAGTACTTC; CDR3aa: CASSPNYEQYF
v_gene: TRBV19; d_gene: -; abundance: once; j_gene: TRBJ1-1; CDR3nt: TGTGCCAGTAGTAAAGGGTATGACGGCACTGAAGCTTTCTTT; CDR3aa: CASSKGYDGTEAFF
v_gene: TRBV2; d_gene: -; abundance: few; j_gene: TRBJ2-7; CDR3nt: TGTGCCAGCAGCTATTTCGGGGACCGCGGCTACGAGCAGTACTTC; CDR3aa: CASSYFGDRGYEQYF
v_gene: TRBV11-3; d_gene: TRBD1; abundance: -; j_gene: TRBJ2-2; CDR3nt: TGTGCCAGCAGCTTACGGCAGGGGGTAGCTGCGAACACCGGGGAGCTGTTTTTT; CDR3aa: CASSLRQGVAANTGELFF
v_gene: TRBV5-1; d_gene: -; abundance: -; j_gene: TRBJ1-1; CDR3nt: TGCGCCAGCAGCTCGGGGGGGTCGAGGAACACTGAAGCTTTCTTT; CDR3aa: CASSSGGSRNTEAFF
v_gene: TRBV5-8; d_gene: -; abundance: -; j_gene: TRBJ1-3; CDR3nt: TGTGCCAGCAATAGGGGCTCTGGAAACACCATATATTTT; CDR3aa: CASNRGSGNTIYF
v_gene: TRBV16; d_gene: TRBD1; abundance: -; j_gene: TRBJ1-1; CDR3nt: TGTGCCAGCAGCCAATCGCCCGACAGGGTAACTGAAGCTTTCTTT; CDR3aa: CASSQSPDRVTEAFF
v_gene: TRBV2; d_gene: TRBD1; abundance: once; j_gene: TRBJ2-5; CDR3nt: TGTGCCAGCAGTAGAGACAGGGGAAGGAGAGAGACCCAGTACTTC; CDR3aa: CASSRDRGRRETQYF
v_gene: TRBV7-6; d_gene: -; abundance: -; j_gene: TRBJ1-1; CDR3nt: TGTGCCAGCAGCTCAACAGAGAACACTGAAGCTTTCTTT; CDR3aa: CASSSTENTEAFF
v_gene: TRBV5-4; d_gene: -; abundance: -; j_gene: TRBJ2-3; CDR3nt: TGTGCCAGCAGCTTGGGGGGGGGCACAGATACGCAGTATTTT; CDR3aa: CASSLGGGTDTQYF
v_gene: TRBV19; d_gene: -; abundance: few; j_gene: TRBJ1-2; CDR3nt: TGTGCCAGTAGTATTCCCGGACAGTACTATGGCTACACCTTC; CDR3aa: CASSIPGQYYGYTF
v_gene: TRBV5-6; d_gene: -; abundance: -; j_gene: TRBJ1-1; CDR3nt: TGTGCCAGTAGCTTGGCATTAAGAAACACTGAAGCTTTCTTT; CDR3aa: CASSLALRNTEAFF
v_gene: TRBV12-5; d_gene: TRBD1; abundance: once; j_gene: TRBJ1-2; CDR3nt: TGTGCTAGTGGTTTAGCGGGACAGGGAAATGGCTACACCTTC; CDR3aa: CASGLAGQGNGYTF
v_gene: TRBV21-1; d_gene: -; abundance: -; j_gene: TRBJ1-1; CDR3nt: TGTGCCAGCAGCAAAGGGGTGGCTGAAGCTTTCTTT; CDR3aa: CASSKGVAEAFF
v_gene: TRBV29-1; d_gene: -; abundance: -; j_gene: TRBJ2-7; CDR3nt: TGCAGCTTCAGGGGGGCCCCTAGCTCCTACGAGCAGTACTTC; CDR3aa: CSFRGAPSSYEQYF
v_gene: TRBV6-1; d_gene: -; abundance: -; j_gene: TRBJ1-5; CDR3nt: TGTGCCAGCAGTGGAAGAACAGGGTTCCAGCCCCAGCATTTT; CDR3aa: CASSGRTGFQPQHF
v_gene: TRBV19; d_gene: -; abundance: -; j_gene: TRBJ1-1; CDR3nt: TGTGCCAGTACTCAGGTGAACACTGAAGCTTTCTTT; CDR3aa: CASTQVNTEAFF
v_gene: TRBV19; d_gene: -; abundance: -; j_gene: TRBJ1-2; CDR3nt: TGTGCCAGCAAGACAGCTAACTATGGCTACACCTTC; CDR3aa: CASKTANYGYTF
v_gene: TRBV18; d_gene: -; abundance: -; j_gene: TRBJ2-3; CDR3nt: TGTGCCAGCTCACGTGGGGGAACAGATACGCAGTATTTT; CDR3aa: CASSRGGTDTQYF
v_gene: TRBV11-2; d_gene: -; abundance: -; j_gene: TRBJ2-5; CDR3nt: TGTGCCAGCAGCCTCTGGCGGAGCAACCAAGAGACCCAGTACTTC; CDR3aa: CASSLWRSNQETQYF
v_gene: TRBV14; d_gene: -; abundance: once; j_gene: TRBJ2-1; CDR3nt: TGTGCCAGCAGCCAGGACCGGGCCTGGGGAATCTACAATGAGCAGTTCTTC; CDR3aa: CASSQDRAWGIYNEQFF
v_gene: TRBV11-2; d_gene: -; abundance: -; j_gene: TRBJ2-2; CDR3nt: TGTGCCAGCAGACACCGGGACGGACACGGGGAGCTGTTTTTT; CDR3aa: CASRHRDGHGELFF
v_gene: TRBV9; d_gene: -; abundance: -; j_gene: TRBJ2-5; CDR3nt: TGTGCCAGCAGCCCAGCAACGGGACGAGAGACCCAGTACTTC; CDR3aa: CASSPATGRETQYF
v_gene: TRBV6-6; d_gene: -; abundance: -; j_gene: TRBJ1-2; CDR3nt: TGTGCCAGCAGAACAGAAGCTAACTATGGCTACACCTTC; CDR3aa: CASRTEANYGYTF
v_gene: TRBV2; d_gene: TRBD2; abundance: -; j_gene: TRBJ2-7; CDR3nt: TGTGCCAGCAGTGAAGCTCTTAGCGGGAGAGAAAGCGAGCAGTACTTC; CDR3aa: CASSEALSGRESEQYF
v_gene: TRBV2; d_gene: -; abundance: -; j_gene: TRBJ2-2; CDR3nt: TGTGCCAGCAGTGTCCCCCCCGGGGAGCTGTTTTTT; CDR3aa: CASSVPPGELFF
v_gene: TRBV29-1; d_gene: -; abundance: -; j_gene: TRBJ2-7; CDR3nt: TGCAGCGTACGGGAACGGACAGATCCCACCTACGAGCAGTACTTC; CDR3aa: CSVRERTDPTYEQYF
v_gene: TRBV29-1; d_gene: TRBD1; abundance: -; j_gene: TRBJ2-7; CDR3nt: TGCAGCGTTAGTGGGACAGGGATTTACGAGCAGTACTTC; CDR3aa: CSVSGTGIYEQYF
v_gene: TRBV13; d_gene: TRBD2; abundance: -; j_gene: TRBJ2-1; CDR3nt: TGTGCCAGCAGCCCGAAAAGCGGGATTGAGCAGTTCTTC; CDR3aa: CASSPKSGIEQFF
v_gene: TRBV5-1; d_gene: -; abundance: -; j_gene: TRBJ2-1; CDR3nt: TGCGCCAGCAGCTTGGAGGGCAATGAGCAGTTCTTC; CDR3aa: CASSLEGNEQFF
v_gene: TRBV6-5; d_gene: -; abundance: -; j_gene: TRBJ2-2; CDR3nt: TGTGCCAGCAAACTAGGGGATTTTGGAACCGGGGAGCTGTTTTTT; CDR3aa: CASKLGDFGTGELFF
v_gene: TRBV7-2; d_gene: -; abundance: -; j_gene: TRBJ2-2; CDR3nt: TGTGCCAGCAGCTTTGTTTCTAGCAACACCGGGGAGCTGTTTTTT; CDR3aa: CASSFVSSNTGELFF
v_gene: TRBV4-1; d_gene: TRBD2; abundance: -; j_gene: TRBJ2-7; CDR3nt: TGCGCCAGCAGCCCCGAGGTAGCGGGCTCCTACGAGCAGTACTTC; CDR3aa: CASSPEVAGSYEQYF
v_gene: TRBV6-5; d_gene: -; abundance: -; j_gene: TRBJ1-4; CDR3nt: TGTGTCAGCAGTTACTCAGGGTTCGGCGAAAAACTGTTTTTT; CDR3aa: CVSSYSGFGEKLFF
v_gene: TRBV4-1; d_gene: TRBD1; abundance: -; j_gene: TRBJ2-7; CDR3nt: TGCGCCAGCAGCCTTGGACAGGGTACCTACGAGCAGTACTTC; CDR3aa: CASSLGQGTYEQYF
v_gene: TRBV5-8; d_gene: TRBD2; abundance: -; j_gene: TRBJ2-1; CDR3nt: TGTGCCAGCAGCTTGGTATTCGCGGGGGTTCAATTCGTTAATGAGCAGTTCTTC; CDR3aa: CASSLVFAGVQFVNEQFF
v_gene: TRBV9; d_gene: TRBD1; abundance: -; j_gene: TRBJ1-4; CDR3nt: TGTGCCAGCAGCGATGGGGGCGGGACAGAATATGAAAAACTGTTTTTT; CDR3aa: CASSDGGGTEYEKLFF
v_gene: TRBV2; d_gene: -; abundance: -; j_gene: TRBJ1-1; CDR3nt: TGTGCCAGCGGAGAACAGGGTCCGAACACTGAAGCTTTCTTT; CDR3aa: CASGEQGPNTEAFF
v_gene: TRBV10-1; d_gene: TRBD2; abundance: -; j_gene: TRBJ2-1; CDR3nt: TGCGCCAGCTCATCGCTAGCGGGAGCCTACAATGAGCAGTTCTTC; CDR3aa: CASSSLAGAYNEQFF
v_gene: TRBV5-4; d_gene: TRBD1; abundance: -; j_gene: TRBJ2-7; CDR3nt: TGTGCCAGCAGCTTTACAGGGGTGGTCTCCTACGAGCAGTACTTC; CDR3aa: CASSFTGVVSYEQYF
v_gene: TRBV9; d_gene: -; abundance: -; j_gene: TRBJ1-3; CDR3nt: TGTGCCAGCAGCTTCTTGGCGGACCGCTCTGGAAACACCATATATTTT; CDR3aa: CASSFLADRSGNTIYF
v_gene: TRBV19; d_gene: -; abundance: -; j_gene: TRBJ1-5; CDR3nt: TGTGCCAGTAGTAGTAGGGACAATCAGCCCCAGCATTTT; CDR3aa: CASSSRDNQPQHF
v_gene: TRBV11-2; d_gene: -; abundance: -; j_gene: TRBJ1-1; CDR3nt: TGTGCCAGCAGCCCCTTCGGTCCAGGGAAATTCATGAACACTGAAGCTTTCTTT; CDR3aa: CASSPFGPGKFMNTEAFF
v_gene: TRBV27; d_gene: TRBD1; abundance: few; j_gene: TRBJ2-7; CDR3nt: TGTGCCAGCAGTTTCTCCGGGACAGGGGGCGGCGGACAGTACTTC; CDR3aa: CASSFSGTGGGGQYF
v_gene: TRBV5-4; d_gene: -; abundance: -; j_gene: TRBJ2-7; CDR3nt: TGTGCCAGCAGCTTTATGGTGGCAGGGACCTACGAGCAGTACTTC; CDR3aa: CASSFMVAGTYEQYF
v_gene: TRBV5-6; d_gene: TRBD1; abundance: -; j_gene: TRBJ1-2; CDR3nt: TGTGCCAGCAGCTTGGGGCTGATAGGGACAGGGAGTAGTGGCTACACCTTC; CDR3aa: CASSLGLIGTGSSGYTF
v_gene: TRBV7-9; d_gene: -; abundance: -; j_gene: TRBJ2-7; CDR3nt: TGTGCCAGCAGCCCACTCCCAGGGTACTACGAGCAGTACTTC; CDR3aa: CASSPLPGYYEQYF
v_gene: TRBV29-1; d_gene: -; abundance: -; j_gene: TRBJ2-1; CDR3nt: TGCAGCGGCGTCGGACCCGAGCAGTTCTTC; CDR3aa: CSGVGPEQFF
v_gene: TRBV4-1; d_gene: TRBD2; abundance: few; j_gene: TRBJ2-7; CDR3nt: TGCGCCAGCAGCCAGGGACTAGCGGGGGCTGGTGGGTGGGAGCAGTACTTC; CDR3aa: CASSQGLAGAGGWEQYF
v_gene: TRBV10-3; d_gene: -; abundance: -; j_gene: TRBJ1-5; CDR3nt: TGTGCCATCAGTGGAACCGGGAGCAATCAGCCCCAGCATTTT; CDR3aa: CAISGTGSNQPQHF
v_gene: TRBV19; d_gene: TRBD1; abundance: -; j_gene: TRBJ2-1; CDR3nt: TGTGCCAGTTCTCCTCGCGGACAGGGGGCCTACAATGAGCAGTTCTTC; CDR3aa: CASSPRGQGAYNEQFF